This TCR beta chain came from a study of identical twins. MiXCR, applied by TCRdb to the 5' RACE reads, yields one record per CDR3 protein. The sample lists some 97,000 distinct CDR3 sequences, 5.9% occurring once. The germline V gene has CDR1 SQVTM and CDR2 ANQGSEA. This CDR3 has 13 amino acids. Trimming cost V 8 bases and J 1 base, with 14 bases left between them. There are many counts of this clonotype. The sample was memory T cells sorted from blood. V and J are TRBV29-1 and TRBJ2-5, with D possibly TRBD2 on 5 matching bases. This clonotype was sampled from a woman aged 45-65 years in good health. The CDR3 DNA reads TGCAGCTTCCGGGGTAGCTTCCAAGAGACCCAGTACTTC. Its protein product is CSFRGSFQETQYF.